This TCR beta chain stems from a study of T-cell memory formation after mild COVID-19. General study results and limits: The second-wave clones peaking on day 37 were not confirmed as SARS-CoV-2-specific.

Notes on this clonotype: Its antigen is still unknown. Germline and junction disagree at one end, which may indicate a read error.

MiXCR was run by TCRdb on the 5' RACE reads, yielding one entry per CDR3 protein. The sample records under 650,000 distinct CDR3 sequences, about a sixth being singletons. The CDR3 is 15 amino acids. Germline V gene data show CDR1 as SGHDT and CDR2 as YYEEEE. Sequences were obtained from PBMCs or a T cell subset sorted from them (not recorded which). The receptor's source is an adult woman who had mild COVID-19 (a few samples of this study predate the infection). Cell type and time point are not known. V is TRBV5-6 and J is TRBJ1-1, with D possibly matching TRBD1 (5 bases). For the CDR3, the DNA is TGTGGCAGCAGCCCCGTGGGGGGTGGGAACACTGAAGCTTTCTTT. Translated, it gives CGSSPVGGGNTEAFF. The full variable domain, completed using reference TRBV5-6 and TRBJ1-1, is DAGVTQSPTHLIKTRGQQVTLRCSPKSGHDTVSWYQQALGQGPQFIFQYYEEEERQRGNFPDRFSGHQFPNYSSELNVNALLLGDSALYLCGSSPVGGGNTEAFFGQGTRLTVV.